This TCR beta chain stems from a study of T cells in localized non-small cell lung cancer. Clones were read by immunoSEQ multiplex PCR, and TCRdb kept only the in-frame ones, dropping some. This repertoire shows around 70,000 clones, approximately 87% found once; its top ten account for 21%. The CDR3 runs to 16 residues. The germline CDR1 and CDR2 sequences are SGHNT and YENEEA. Trimming took 7 bases from V and 1 from J; bases not matched to a gene: 10. General study points: Paired adjacent lung recovered a median about 61 of the top 100 tumor clones. Highest T cell clonality was seen in uninvolved adjacent lung, surpassing that measured in tumor.

With respect to this clone: Its target is not known.

The source material was peripheral blood, sampled before any cancer treatment. The TCR comes from a male donor aged 60 or over with stage III squamous cell lung carcinoma. This chain uses TRBV11-3 with TRBJ1-2; 9 nucleotides agree with TRBD1. CDR3 protein: CASTLNRDRVNYGYTF. CDR3 sequence (DNA): TGTGCCAGCACCCTCAACCGGGACAGGGTTAACTATGGCTACACCTTC.